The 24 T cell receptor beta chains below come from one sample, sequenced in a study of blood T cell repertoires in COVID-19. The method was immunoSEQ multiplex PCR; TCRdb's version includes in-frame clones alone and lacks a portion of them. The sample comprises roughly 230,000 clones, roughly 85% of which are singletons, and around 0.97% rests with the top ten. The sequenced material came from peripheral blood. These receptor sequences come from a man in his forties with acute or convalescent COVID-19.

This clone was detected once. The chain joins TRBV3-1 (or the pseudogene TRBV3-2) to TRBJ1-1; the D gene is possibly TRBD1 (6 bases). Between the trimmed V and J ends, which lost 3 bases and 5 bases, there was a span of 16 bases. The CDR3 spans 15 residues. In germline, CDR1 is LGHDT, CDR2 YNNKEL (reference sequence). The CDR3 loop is CASSQVAGARTEAFF. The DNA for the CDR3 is TGTGCCAGCAGCCAGGTTGCAGGGGCGAGAACTGAAGCTTTCTTT.

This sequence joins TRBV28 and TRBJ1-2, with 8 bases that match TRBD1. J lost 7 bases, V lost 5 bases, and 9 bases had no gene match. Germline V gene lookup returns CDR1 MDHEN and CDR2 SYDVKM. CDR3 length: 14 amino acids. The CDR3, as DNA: TGTGCCAGCAGTGCCCCCGGACAGGGTCTTGGCTACACCTTC. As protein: CASSAPGQGLGYTF.

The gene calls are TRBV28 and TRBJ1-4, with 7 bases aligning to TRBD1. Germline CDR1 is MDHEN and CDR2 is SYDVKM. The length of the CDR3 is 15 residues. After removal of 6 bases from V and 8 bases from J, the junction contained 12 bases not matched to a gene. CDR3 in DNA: TGTGCCAGCAGCCAGAGACAGGGAAGAATGGAAAAACTGTTTTTT. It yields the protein CASSQRQGRMEKLFF.

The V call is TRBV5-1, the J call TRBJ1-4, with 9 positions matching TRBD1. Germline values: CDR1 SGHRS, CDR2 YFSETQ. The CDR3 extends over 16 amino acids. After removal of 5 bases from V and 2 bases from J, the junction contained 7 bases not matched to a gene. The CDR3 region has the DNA TGCGCCAGCAGTCCGGGACAGGGACCTACTAATGAAAAACTGTTTTTT. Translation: CASSPGQGPTNEKLFF. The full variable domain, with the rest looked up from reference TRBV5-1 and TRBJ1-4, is KAGVTQTPRYLIKTRGQQVTLSCSPISGHRSVSWYQQTPGQGLQFLFEYFSETQRNKGNFPGRFSGRQFSNSRSEMNVSTLELGDSALYLCASSPGQGPTNEKLFFGSGTQLSVL.

The CDR3 DNA is TGTGCCACCAGTGAAACTCTCTGGGGCAGGTCCGAGAAGAACTATGGCTACACCTTC. It encodes CATSETLWGRSEKNYGYTF. The V and J genes are TRBV24-1 and TRBJ1-2; weak D call: TRBD1 (5 bases). Between the trimmed V and J ends, which lost 4 bases and 2 bases, there was a span of 25 bases. The CDR3 is 19 amino acids. Germline loops: CDR1 KGHDR, CDR2 SFDVKD.

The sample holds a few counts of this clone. The CDR3 is CASSPRSYRNTGELFF. In DNA form, the CDR3 reads TGTGCCAGCAGCCCTAGGTCCTACCGGAACACCGGGGAGCTGTTTTTT. V gene TRBV5-4 combines with J gene TRBJ2-2; D gene ambiguous. Germline V gene data show CDR1 as SGHNT and CDR2 as YYREEE (reference sequence). V shed 4 bases and J shed 1 base, with 14 bases lying between them. This CDR3 has 16 amino acids.

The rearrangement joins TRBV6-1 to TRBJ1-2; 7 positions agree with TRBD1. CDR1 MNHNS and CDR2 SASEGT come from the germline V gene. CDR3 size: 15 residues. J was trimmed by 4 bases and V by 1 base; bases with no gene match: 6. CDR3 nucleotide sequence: TGTGCCAGCAGTGAAGGTCGGACAGGATCCTATGGCTACACCTTC. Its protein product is CASSEGRTGSYGYTF.

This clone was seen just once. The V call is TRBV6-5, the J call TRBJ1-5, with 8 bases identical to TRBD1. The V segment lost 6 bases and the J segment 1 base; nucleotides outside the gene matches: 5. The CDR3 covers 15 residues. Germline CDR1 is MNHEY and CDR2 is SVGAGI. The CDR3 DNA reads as TGTGCCAGCAGCCAGGGGGCGTTGAGCAATCAGCCCCAGCATTTT. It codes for CASSQGALSNQPQHF.

The CDR3 loop is CASSEGLAGTSTDTQYF. CDR3 in DNA: TGTGCCAGCAGTGAAGGACTAGCGGGTACTAGCACAGATACGCAGTATTTT. This chain uses TRBV25-1 with TRBJ2-3, with TRBD2 matching over 11 bases. Trimming cost V 2 bases and J 0 bases; bases outside gene matches: 4. The CDR3 is 17 amino acids. Germline CDR1 reads MGHDK; CDR2 reads SYGVNS.

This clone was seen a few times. The CDR3 region has the DNA TGTGCCAGCAGCTTAGGAGGGAACACTGAAGCTTTCTTT. Its protein product is CASSLGGNTEAFF. V is TRBV11-2 and J is TRBJ1-1; D is undetermined. There are 13 residues in the CDR3. The germline V gene has CDR1 SGHAT and CDR2 FQNNGV. V was clipped by 1 base and J by 1 base, with 4 bases between them.

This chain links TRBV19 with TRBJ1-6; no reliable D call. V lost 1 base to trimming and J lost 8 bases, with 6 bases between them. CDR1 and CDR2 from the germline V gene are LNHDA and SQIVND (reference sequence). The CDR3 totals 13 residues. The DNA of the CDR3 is TGTGCCAGTAGTATAGTCGGGGATTCACCCCTCCACTTT. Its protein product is CASSIVGDSPLHF.

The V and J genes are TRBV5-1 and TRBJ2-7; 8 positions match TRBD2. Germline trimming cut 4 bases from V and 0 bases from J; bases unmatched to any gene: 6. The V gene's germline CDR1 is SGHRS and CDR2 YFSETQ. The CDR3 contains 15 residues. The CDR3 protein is CASSTLAGTSYEQYF. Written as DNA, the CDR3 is TGCGCCAGCAGCACCTTAGCGGGGACCTCCTACGAGCAGTACTTC.

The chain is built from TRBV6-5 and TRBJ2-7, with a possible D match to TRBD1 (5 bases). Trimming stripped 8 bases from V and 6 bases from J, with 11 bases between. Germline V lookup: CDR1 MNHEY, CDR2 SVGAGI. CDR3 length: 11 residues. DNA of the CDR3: TGTGCCAGCTCAGAAGGGGTCGAGCAGTACTTC. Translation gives CASSEGVEQYF.

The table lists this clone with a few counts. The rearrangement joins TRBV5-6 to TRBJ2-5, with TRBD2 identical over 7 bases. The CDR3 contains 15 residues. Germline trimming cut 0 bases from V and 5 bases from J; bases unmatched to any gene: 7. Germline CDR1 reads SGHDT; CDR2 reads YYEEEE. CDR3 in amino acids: CASSLGLRGGETQYF. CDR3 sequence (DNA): TGTGCCAGCAGCTTGGGGCTCCGGGGAGGGGAGACCCAGTACTTC.

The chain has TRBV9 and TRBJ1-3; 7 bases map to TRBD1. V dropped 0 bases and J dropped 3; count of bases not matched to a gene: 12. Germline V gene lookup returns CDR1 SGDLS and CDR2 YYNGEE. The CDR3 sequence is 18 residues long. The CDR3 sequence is CASSVDEETGKSGNTIYF. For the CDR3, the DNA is TGTGCCAGCAGCGTAGATGAAGAGACAGGGAAAAGTGGAAACACCATATATTTT.

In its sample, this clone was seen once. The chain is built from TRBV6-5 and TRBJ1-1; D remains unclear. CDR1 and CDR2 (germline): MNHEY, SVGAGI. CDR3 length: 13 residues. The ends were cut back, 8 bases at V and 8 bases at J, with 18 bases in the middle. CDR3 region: CASGARTREEAFF. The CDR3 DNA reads TGTGCCAGCGGAGCGCGGACGAGGGAGGAAGCTTTCTTT.

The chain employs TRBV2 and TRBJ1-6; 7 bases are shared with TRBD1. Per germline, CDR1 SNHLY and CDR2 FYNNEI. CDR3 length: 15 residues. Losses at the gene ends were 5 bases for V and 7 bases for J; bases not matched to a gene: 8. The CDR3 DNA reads TGTGCCAGCAGTTATATCACAGGGGCGAATTCACCCCTCCACTTT. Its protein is CASSYITGANSPLHF.

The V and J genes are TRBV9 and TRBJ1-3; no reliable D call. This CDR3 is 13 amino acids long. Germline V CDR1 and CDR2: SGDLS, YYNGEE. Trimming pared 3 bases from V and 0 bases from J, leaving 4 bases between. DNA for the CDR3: TGTGCCAGCAGCGCCCACTCTGGAAACACCATATATTTT. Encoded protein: CASSAHSGNTIYF.

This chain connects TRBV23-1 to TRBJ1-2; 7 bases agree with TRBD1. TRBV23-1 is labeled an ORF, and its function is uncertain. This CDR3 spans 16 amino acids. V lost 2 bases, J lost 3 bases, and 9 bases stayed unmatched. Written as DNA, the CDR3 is TGCGCCAGCAGTCAAACGAACAGGGGTTTCGACTATGGCTACACCTTC. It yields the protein CASSQTNRGFDYGYTF.

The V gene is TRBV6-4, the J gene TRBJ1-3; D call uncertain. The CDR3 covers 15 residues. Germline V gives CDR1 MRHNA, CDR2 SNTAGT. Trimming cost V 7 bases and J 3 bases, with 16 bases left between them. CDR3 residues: CASMKRNGRGNTIYF. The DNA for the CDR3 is TGTGCCAGCATGAAAAGAAATGGCCGTGGAAACACCATATATTTT.

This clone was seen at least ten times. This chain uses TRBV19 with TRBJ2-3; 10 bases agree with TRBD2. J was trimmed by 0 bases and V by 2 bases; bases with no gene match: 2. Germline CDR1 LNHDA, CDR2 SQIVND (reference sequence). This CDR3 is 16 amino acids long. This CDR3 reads CASSISTSGSTDTQYF. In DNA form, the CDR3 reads TGTGCCAGTAGTATATCGACTAGCGGGAGCACAGATACGCAGTATTTT.

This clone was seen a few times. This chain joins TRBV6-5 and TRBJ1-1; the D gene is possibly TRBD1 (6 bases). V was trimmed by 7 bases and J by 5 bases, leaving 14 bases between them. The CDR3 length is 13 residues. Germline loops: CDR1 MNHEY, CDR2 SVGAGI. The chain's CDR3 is CASKLEGGTEAFF. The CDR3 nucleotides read TGTGCCAGCAAGCTGGAGGGGGGGACTGAAGCTTTCTTT.

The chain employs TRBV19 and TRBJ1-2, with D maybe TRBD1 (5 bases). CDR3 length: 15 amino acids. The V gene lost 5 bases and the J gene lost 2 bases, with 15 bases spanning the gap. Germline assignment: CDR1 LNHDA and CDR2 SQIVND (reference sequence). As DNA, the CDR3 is TGTGCCAGTAGTGCCCAGGGAGGTGGCAACTATGGCTACACCTTC. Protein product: CASSAQGGGNYGYTF. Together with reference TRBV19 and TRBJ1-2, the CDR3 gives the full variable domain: DGGITQSPKYLFRKEGQNVTLSCEQNLNHDAMYWYRQDPGQGLRLIYYSQIVNDFQKGDIAEGYSVSREKKESFPLTVTSAQKNPTAFYLCASSAQGGGNYGYTFGSGTRLTVV.

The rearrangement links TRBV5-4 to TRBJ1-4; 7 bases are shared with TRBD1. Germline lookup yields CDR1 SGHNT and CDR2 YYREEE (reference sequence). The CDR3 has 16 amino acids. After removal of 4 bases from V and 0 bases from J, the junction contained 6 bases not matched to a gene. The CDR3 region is CASSGDSSPTNEKLFF. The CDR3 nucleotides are TGTGCCAGCAGCGGGGACAGCTCACCAACTAATGAAAAACTGTTTTTT.